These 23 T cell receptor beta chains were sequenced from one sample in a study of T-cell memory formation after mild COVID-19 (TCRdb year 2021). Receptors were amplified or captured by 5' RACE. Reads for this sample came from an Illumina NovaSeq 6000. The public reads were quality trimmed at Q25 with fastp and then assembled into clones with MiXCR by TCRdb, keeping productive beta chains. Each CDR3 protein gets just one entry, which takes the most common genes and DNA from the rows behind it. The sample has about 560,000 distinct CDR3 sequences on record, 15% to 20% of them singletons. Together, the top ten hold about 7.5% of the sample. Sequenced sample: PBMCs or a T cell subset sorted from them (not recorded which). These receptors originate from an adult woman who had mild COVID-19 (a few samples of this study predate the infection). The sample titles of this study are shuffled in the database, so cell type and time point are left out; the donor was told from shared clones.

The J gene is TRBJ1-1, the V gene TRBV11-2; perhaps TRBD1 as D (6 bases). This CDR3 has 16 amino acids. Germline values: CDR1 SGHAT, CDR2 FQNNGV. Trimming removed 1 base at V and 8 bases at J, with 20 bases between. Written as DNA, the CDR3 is TGTGCCAGCAGCTTAGGCTCGACGCGACGGGGGCCGGAAGCTTTCTTT. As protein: CASSLGSTRRGPEAFF.

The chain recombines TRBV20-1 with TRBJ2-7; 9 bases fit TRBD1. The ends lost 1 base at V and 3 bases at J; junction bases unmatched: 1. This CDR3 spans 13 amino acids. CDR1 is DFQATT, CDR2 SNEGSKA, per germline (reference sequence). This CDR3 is CSARGDRVYEQYF. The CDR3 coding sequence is TGCAGTGCTAGAGGGGACAGGGTCTACGAGCAGTACTTC.

The CDR3 spells CASSQDGWAGGLTDTQYF. CDR3 nucleotide sequence: TGTGCCAGCAGCCAAGACGGTTGGGCGGGGGGACTCACAGATACGCAGTATTTT. The chain carries TRBV4-2 and TRBJ2-3; 8 bases align to TRBD2. The CDR3 consists of 18 residues. V shed 0 bases, J shed 2 bases, and the junction held 10 bases outside the gene matches. The germline V gene has CDR1 LGHNA and CDR2 YNFKEQ.

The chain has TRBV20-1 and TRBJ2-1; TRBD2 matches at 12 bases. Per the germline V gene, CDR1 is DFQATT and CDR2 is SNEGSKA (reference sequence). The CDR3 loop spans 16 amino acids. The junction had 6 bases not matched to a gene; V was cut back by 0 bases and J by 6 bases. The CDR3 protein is CSARDPTSGSFNEQFF. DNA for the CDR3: TGCAGTGCTAGAGACCCGACTAGCGGGAGTTTCAATGAGCAGTTCTTC.

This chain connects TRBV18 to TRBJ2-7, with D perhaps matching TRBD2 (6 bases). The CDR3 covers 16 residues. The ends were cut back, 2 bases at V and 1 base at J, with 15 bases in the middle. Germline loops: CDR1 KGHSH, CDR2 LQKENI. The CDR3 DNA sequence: TGTGCCAGCTCACCAACTAGCCCTTTCTCGTCCTACGAGCAGTACTTC. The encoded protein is CASSPTSPFSSYEQYF.

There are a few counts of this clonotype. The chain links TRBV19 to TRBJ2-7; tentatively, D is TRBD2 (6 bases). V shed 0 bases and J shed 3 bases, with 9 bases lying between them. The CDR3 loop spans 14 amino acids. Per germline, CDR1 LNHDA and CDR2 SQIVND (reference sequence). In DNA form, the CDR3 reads TGTGCCAGTAGTATAGACGGGGGTTACTACGAGCAGTACTTC. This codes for CASSIDGGYYEQYF.

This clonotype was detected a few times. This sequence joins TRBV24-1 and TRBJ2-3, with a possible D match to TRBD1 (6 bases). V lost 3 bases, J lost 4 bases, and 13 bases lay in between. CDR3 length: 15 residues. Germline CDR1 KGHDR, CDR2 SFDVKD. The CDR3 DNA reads TGTGCCACCAGTGATCCCCGACAGGCCCCAGATACGCAGTATTTT. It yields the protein CATSDPRQAPDTQYF.

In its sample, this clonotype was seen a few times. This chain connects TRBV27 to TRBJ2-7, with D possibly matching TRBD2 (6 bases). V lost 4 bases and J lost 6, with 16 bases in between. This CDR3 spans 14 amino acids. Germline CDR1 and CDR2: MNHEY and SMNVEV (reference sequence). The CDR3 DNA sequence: TGTGCCAGCAGTTCCGGGACTCAGCCTGGCGAGCAGTACTTC. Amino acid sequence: CASSSGTQPGEQYF.

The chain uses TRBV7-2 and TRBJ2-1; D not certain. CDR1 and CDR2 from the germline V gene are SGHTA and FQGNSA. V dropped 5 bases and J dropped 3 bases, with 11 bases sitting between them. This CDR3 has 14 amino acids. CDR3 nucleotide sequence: TGTGCCAGCAGCCTAGGAGCTTTCTACAATGAGCAGTTCTTC. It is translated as CASSLGAFYNEQFF.

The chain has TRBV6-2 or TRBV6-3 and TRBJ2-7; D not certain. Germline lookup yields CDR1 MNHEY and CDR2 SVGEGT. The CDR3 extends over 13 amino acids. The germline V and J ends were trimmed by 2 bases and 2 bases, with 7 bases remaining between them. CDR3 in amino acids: CASSYDVTYEQYF. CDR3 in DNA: TGTGCCAGCAGTTACGACGTAACCTACGAGCAGTACTTC.

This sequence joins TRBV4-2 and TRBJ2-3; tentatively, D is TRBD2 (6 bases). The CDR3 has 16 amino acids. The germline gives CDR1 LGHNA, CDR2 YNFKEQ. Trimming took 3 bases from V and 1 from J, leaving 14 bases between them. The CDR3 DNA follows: TGTGCCAGCAGCCACCCCCTAGCGTACCGCACAGATACGCAGTATTTT. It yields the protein CASSHPLAYRTDTQYF.

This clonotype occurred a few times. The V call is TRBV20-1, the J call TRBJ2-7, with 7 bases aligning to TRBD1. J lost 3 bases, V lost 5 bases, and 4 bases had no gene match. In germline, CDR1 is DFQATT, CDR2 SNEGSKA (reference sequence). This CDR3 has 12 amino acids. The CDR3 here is CSAPGQLYEQYF. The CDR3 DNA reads TGCAGTGCTCCGGGACAGCTCTACGAGCAGTACTTC.

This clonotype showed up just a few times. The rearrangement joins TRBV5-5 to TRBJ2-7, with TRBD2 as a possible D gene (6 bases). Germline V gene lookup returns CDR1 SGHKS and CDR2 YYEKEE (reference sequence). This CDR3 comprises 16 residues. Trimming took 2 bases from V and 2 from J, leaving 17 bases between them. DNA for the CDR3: TGTGCCAGCAGCTTCGGGAGCGGGCTCGGAGCCTACGAGCAGTACTTC. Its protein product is CASSFGSGLGAYEQYF.

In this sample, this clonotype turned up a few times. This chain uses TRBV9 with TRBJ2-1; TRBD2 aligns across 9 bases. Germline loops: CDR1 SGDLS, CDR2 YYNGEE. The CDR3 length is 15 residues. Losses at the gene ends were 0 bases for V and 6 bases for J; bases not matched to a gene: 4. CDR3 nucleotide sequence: TGTGCCAGCAGCGTAGCGCCGCGGGAGGGCAATGAGCAGTTCTTC. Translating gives CASSVAPREGNEQFF.

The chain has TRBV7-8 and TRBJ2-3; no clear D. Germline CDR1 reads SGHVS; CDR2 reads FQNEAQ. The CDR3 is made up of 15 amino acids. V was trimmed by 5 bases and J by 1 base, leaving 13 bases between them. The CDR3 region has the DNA TGTGCCAGCAGCCACCTAAGGATAGGCACAGATACGCAGTATTTT. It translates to CASSHLRIGTDTQYF.

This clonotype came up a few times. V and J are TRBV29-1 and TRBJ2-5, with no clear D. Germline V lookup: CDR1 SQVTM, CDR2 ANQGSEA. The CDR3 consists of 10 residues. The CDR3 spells CSVTIASQYF. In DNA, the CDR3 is TGCAGTGTCACTATAGCTTCCCAGTACTTC.

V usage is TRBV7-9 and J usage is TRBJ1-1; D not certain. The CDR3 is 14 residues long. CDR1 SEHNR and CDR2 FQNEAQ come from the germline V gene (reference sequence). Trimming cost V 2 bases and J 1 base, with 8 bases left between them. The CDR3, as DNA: TGTGCCAGCAGCTTAAATCAGGCGAACACTGAAGCTTTCTTT. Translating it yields CASSLNQANTEAFF.

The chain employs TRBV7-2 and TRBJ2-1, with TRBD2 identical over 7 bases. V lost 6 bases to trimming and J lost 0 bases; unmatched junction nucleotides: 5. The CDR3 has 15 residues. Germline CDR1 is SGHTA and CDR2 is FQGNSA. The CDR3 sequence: CASSTAGSSYNEQFF. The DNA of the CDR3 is TGTGCCAGCAGTACAGCGGGAAGCTCCTACAATGAGCAGTTCTTC.

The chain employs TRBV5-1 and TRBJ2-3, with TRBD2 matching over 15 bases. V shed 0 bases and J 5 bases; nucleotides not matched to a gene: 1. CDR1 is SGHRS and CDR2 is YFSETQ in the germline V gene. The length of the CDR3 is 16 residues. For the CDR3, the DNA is TGCGCCAGCAGCTTGGAGGGACTAGCGGGAGGAGATACGCAGTATTTT. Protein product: CASSLEGLAGGDTQYF.

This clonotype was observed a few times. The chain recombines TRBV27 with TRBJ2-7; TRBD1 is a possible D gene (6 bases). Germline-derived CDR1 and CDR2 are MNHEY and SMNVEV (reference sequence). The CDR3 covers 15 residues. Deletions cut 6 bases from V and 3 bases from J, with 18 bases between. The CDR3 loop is CASRRDGWGLYEQYF. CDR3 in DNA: TGTGCCAGCAGACGGGACGGTTGGGGGCTCTACGAGCAGTACTTC.

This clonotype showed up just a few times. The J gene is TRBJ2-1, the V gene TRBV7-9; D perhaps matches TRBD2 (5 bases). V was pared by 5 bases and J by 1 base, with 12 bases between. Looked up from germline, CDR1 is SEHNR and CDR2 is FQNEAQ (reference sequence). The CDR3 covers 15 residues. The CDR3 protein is CASSNRTRSYNEQFF. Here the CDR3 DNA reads TGTGCCAGCAGCAACCGGACTCGATCCTACAATGAGCAGTTCTTC.

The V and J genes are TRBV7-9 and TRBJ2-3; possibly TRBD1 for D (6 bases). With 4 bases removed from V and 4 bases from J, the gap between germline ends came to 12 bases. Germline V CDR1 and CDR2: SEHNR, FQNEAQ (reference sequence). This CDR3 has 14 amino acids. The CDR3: CASSSQGTSDTQYF. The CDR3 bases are TGTGCCAGCAGCTCACAGGGAACGTCAGATACGCAGTATTTT.

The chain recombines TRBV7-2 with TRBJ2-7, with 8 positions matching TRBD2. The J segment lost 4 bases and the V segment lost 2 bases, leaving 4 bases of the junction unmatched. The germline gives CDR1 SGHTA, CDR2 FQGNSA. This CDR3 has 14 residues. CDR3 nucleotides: TGTGCCAGCAGCTTAAGCGGGAGTCGATACGAGCAGTACTTC. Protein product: CASSLSGSRYEQYF.